The T cell receptor (beta chain) under discussion was sequenced for a study of identical twins. Germline-derived CDR1 and CDR2 are MNHEY and SMNVEV (reference sequence). The CDR3 length is 14 residues. Trimming took 5 bases from V and 3 from J, leaving 14 bases between them. All of the donors were Caucasians in good health. Unique molecular identifiers were present on cDNA, and template switching added a universal primer site. One entry per CDR3 protein, called by TCRdb with MiXCR from the 5' RACE reads. The sample lists around 230,000 distinct CDR3 sequences; approximately 7.1% were seen once. These same data were also listed under a study on T cells expressing NK-cell markers. That work adds: The study sequenced eight donors, seven HCMV-seropositive and one seronegative. CD8+ T cells in over five donors included dominant NKG2C+ clonotypes at roughly 1.0-8%.

Material for sequencing was CD8+ T cells sorted from blood. The receptor comes from a woman aged 18-30 years in good health. This chain links TRBV27 with TRBJ2-7, with a possible D match to TRBD2 (6 bases). In DNA form, the CDR3 reads TGTGCCAGCAGTGGACGGGACTTAGTCTACGAGCAGTACTTC. Its protein is CASSGRDLVYEQYF.